This T cell receptor (beta chain) is from a study of T-cell reconstitution after alpha-beta-depleted transplantation in children. Study observations and caveats: Newly made T cells mostly supplied T-cell counts and diversity one year after transplant. Alpha-beta T cells present about two months after transplant were reported to originate from several hundred expanded graft clones.

At least ten counts were recorded for this clonotype. The antigen is undetermined. Unique molecular identifiers were incorporated into the prepared TCRbeta library. TCRdb reanalysed the PCR reads using MiXCR and keeps one entry per CDR3 protein. The sample carries hundreds of thousands of distinct CDR3 sequences, roughly 13% recorded once. Trimming cost V 3 bases and J 6 bases, with 12 bases left between them. Germline V gene lookup returns CDR1 MDHEN and CDR2 SYDVKM. The CDR3 length is 14 residues. The sequence came from a male patient aged 10-17 years who had a stem cell transplant for acute myeloid leukemia, so the T cells may come from the graft donor. The rearrangement uses TRBV28 and TRBJ2-1, with D hard to call. This material consisted of PBMCs, mostly from graft donor cells, taken 360 days after TCRalphabeta/CD19-depleted stem cell transplant. The DNA of the CDR3 is TGTGCCAGCAGTTTTTACTCCCCCACCAATGAGCAGTTCTTC. It yields the protein CASSFYSPTNEQFF.